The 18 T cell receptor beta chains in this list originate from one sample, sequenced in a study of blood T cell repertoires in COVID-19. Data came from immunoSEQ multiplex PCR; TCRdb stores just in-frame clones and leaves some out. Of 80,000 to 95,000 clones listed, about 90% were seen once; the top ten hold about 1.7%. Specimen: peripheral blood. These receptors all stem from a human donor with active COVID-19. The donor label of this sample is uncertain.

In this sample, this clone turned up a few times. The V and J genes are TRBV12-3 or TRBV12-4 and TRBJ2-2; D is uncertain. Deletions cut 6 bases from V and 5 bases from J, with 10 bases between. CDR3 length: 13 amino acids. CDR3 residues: CASSVTKTGELFF. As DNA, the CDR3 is TGTGCCAGCAGCGTGACAAAGACCGGGGAGCTGTTTTTT.

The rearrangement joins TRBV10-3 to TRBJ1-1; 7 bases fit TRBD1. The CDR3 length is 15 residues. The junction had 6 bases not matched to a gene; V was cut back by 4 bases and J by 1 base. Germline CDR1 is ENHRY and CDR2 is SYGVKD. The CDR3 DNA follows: TGTGCCATCAGTGGTTCGGGACAGCAGAACACTGAAGCTTTCTTT. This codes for CAISGSGQQNTEAFF.

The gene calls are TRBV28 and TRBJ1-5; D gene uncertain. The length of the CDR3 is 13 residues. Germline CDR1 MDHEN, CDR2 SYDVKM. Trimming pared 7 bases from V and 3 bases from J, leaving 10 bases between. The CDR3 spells CASTLSVNQPQHF. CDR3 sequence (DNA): TGTGCCAGCACCTTGAGCGTCAATCAGCCCCAGCATTTT.

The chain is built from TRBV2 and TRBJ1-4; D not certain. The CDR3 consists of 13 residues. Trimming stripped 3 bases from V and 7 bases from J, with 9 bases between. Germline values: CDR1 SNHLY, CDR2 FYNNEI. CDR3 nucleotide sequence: TGTGCCAGCAGTGATGGAGGGTCTGAAAAACTGTTTTTT. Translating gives CASSDGGSEKLFF.

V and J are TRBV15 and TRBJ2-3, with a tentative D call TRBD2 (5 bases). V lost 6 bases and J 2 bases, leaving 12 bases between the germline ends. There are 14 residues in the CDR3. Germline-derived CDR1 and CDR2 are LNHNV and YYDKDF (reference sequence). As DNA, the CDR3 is TGTGCCACCAGTGGCGGGCCTTTCACAGATACGCAGTATTTT. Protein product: CATSGGPFTDTQYF.

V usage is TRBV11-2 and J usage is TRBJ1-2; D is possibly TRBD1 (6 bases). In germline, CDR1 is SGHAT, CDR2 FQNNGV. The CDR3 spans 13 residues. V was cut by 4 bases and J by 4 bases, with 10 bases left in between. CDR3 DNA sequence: TGTGCCAGCAGCTCGGACAGCGTCTATGGCTACACCTTC. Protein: CASSSDSVYGYTF.

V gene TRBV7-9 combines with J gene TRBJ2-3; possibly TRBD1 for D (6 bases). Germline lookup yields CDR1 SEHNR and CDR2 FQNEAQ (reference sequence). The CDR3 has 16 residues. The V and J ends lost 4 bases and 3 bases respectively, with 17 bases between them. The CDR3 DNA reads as TGTGCCAGCAGCTCACCACAGGGAAGTTGGACAGATACGCAGTATTTT. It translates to CASSSPQGSWTDTQYF.

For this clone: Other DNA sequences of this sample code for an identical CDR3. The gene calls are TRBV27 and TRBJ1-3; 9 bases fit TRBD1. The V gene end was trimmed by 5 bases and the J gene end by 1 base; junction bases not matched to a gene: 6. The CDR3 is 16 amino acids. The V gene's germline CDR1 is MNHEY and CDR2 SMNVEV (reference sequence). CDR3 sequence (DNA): TGTGCCAGCAGTCCCCGGACAGGGGTGTCTGGAAACACCATATATTTT. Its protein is CASSPRTGVSGNTIYF.

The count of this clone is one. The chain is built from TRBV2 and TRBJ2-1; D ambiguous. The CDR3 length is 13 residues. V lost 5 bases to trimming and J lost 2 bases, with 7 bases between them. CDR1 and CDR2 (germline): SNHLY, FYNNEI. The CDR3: CASSPQPYNEQFF. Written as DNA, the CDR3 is TGTGCCAGCAGTCCACAACCCTACAATGAGCAGTTCTTC.

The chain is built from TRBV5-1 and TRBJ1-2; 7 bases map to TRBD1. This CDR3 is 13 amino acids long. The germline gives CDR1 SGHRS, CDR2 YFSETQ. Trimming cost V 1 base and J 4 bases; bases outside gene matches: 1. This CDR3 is CASSLRTGYGYTF. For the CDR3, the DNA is TGCGCCAGCAGCTTGCGGACAGGCTATGGCTACACCTTC.

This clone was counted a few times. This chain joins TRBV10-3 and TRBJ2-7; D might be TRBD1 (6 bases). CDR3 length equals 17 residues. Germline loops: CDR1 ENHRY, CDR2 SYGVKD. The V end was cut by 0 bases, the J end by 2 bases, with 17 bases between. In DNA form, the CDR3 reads TGTGCCATCAGTGAGTCCGCGGCAGACAGGCGGGCCTACGAGCAGTACTTC. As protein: CAISESAADRRAYEQYF.

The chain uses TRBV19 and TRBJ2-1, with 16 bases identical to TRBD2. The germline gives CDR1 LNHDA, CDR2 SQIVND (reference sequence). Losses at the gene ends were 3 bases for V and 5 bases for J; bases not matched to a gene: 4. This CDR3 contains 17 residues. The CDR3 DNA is TGTGCCAGTAGTATGTCCGGGACTAGCGGGGGGGACAATGAGCAGTTCTTC. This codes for CASSMSGTSGGDNEQFF.

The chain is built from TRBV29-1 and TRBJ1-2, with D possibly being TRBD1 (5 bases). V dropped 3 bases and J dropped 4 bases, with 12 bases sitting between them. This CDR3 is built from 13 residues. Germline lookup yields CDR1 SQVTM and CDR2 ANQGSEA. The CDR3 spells CSVEEEGFYGYTF. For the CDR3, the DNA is TGCAGCGTTGAGGAGGAGGGGTTCTATGGCTACACCTTC.

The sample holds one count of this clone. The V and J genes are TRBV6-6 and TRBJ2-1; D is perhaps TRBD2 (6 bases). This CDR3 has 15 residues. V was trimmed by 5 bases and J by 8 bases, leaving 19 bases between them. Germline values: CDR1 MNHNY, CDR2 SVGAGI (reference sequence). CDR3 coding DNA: TGTGCCAGCAGTAGGAGGGATCGACTAGACGATGAGCAGTTCTTC. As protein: CASSRRDRLDDEQFF.

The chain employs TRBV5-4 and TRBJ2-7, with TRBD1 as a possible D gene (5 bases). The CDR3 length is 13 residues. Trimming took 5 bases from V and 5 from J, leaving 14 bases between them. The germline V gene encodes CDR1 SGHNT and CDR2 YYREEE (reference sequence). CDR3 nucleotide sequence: TGTGCCAGCAGTCTATCCAGGGTCGACGAGCAGTACTTC. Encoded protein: CASSLSRVDEQYF.

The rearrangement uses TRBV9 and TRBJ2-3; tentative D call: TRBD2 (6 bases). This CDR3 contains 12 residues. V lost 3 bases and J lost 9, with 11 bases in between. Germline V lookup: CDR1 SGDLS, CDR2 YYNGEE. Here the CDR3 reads CASSGDSGTQYF. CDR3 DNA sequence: TGTGCCAGCAGCGGGGATAGCGGAACGCAGTATTTT.

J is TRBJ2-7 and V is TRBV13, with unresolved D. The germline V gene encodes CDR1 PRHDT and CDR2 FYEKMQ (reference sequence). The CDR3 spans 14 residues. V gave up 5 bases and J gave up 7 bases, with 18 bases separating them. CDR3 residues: CASSLWRLNSEQYF. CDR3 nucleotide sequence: TGTGCCAGCAGCCTGTGGCGGCTGAATTCGGAGCAGTACTTC. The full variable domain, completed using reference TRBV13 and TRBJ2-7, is AAGVIQSPRHLIKEKRETATLKCYPIPRHDTVYWYQQGPGQDPQFLISFYEKMQSDKGSIPDRFSAQQFSDYHSELNMSSLELGDSALYFCASSLWRLNSEQYFGPGTRLTVT.

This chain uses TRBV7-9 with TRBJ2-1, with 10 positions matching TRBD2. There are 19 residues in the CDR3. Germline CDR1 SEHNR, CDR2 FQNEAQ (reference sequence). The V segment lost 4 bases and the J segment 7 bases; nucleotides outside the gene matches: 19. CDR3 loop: CASSSLEELLAGKGNEQFF. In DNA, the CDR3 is TGTGCCAGCAGCTCCCTGGAGGAACTACTAGCGGGGAAGGGGAATGAGCAGTTCTTC.